This TCR beta chain was identified in a study of cytomegalovirus exposure and HLA in healthy donors. Study-wide points: Reports described diagnosis of cytomegalovirus status by the classifier as highly specific and sensitive. Investigators reported over 150 TCR beta chains as tied to cytomegalovirus. Subsequent analysis found a tendency for first-cohort TCR clusters to co-occur within the 120 or so validation repertoires.

Profiling relied on immunoSEQ multiplex PCR, and the TCRdb table lists in-frame clones only, not all of them. The profile shows 70,000 or so clones, 94% of them singletons. About this clone: Its antigen remains unknown.

This CDR3 contains 15 residues. Germline-derived CDR1 and CDR2 are SNHLY and FYNNEI. Deletions cut 0 bases from V and 5 bases from J, with 11 bases between. V and J are TRBV2 and TRBJ2-1; D gene ambiguous. Material for sequencing was PBMCs. The TCR was taken from a woman aged 18-30 years in good health and CMV-seropositive. The CDR3 here is CASSEAETLNNEQFF. CDR3 nucleotides: TGTGCCAGCAGTGAAGCGGAGACGCTAAACAATGAGCAGTTCTTC.